A single sample gave rise to the 27 T cell receptor beta chains below, sequenced in a study of T cells in Graves' hyperthyroidism and ophthalmopathy. Template material for amplifying TCR beta CDR3 regions consisted of RNA transcripts. An initial round of RT-PCR targeting the TCR CDR3 relied on the HTBI primer set. From the multiplex PCR reads, TCRdb called clonotypes with MiXCR, one entry per CDR3 protein. The table includes around 350,000 distinct CDR3 sequences, approximately 20% detected once. The material sequenced was blood. The receptors come from a woman under 30 with Graves' hyperthyroidism.

This clonotype showed up just a few times. It may be a read error: a sequence one base away is much more abundant. The chain combines TRBV5-4 with TRBJ2-7, with D unclear. The CDR3 contains 13 residues. CDR1 and CDR2 (germline): SGHNT, YYREEE (reference sequence). CDR3 sequence: CANSSPSLLKQYF. CDR3 nucleotides: TGTGCCAACAGCTCCCCTAGTCTGTTGAAGCAGTACTTC.

The gene calls are TRBV20-1 and TRBJ1-3; 8 positions agree with TRBD1. J gave up 4 bases and V 5 bases, and 13 bases lay outside the gene matches. The CDR3 is 16 residues long. CDR1 and CDR2 (germline): DFQATT, SNEGSKA (reference sequence). Written as DNA, the CDR3 is TGCAGTGCTTCCAGGGGGCGCCCCTCGGGGGGAAACACCATATATTTT. Residues: CSASRGRPSGGNTIYF.

This clonotype was counted at least ten times. Written as DNA, the CDR3 is TGTGCCAGCAGCCGGGGGGCAGGGGGCACTGAAGCTTTCTTT. This encodes CASSRGAGGTEAFF. The chain recombines TRBV28 with TRBJ1-1; 7 bases are shared with TRBD1. In germline, CDR1 is MDHEN, CDR2 SYDVKM. This CDR3 region has 14 residues. The ends lost 6 bases at V and 4 bases at J; junction bases unmatched: 8.

As concerns this clonotype: One end of the junction is discordant with germline, which a read error may explain. The V gene is TRBV19, the J gene TRBJ2-2; 8 positions agree with TRBD2. The germline CDR1 and CDR2 sequences are LNHDA and SQIVND (reference sequence). This CDR3 has 16 amino acids. This CDR3 reads CASSPARLAKTGELFF. The CDR3 bases are TGTGCCAGTAGTCCAGCGAGACTAGCGAAGACCGGGGAGCTGTTTTTT.

This clonotype was picked up many times. The gene calls are TRBV4-1 and TRBJ1-2, with D perhaps TRBD1 (5 bases). The germline gives CDR1 MGHRA, CDR2 YSYEKL. The V and J ends lost 1 base and 2 bases respectively, with 14 bases between them. This CDR3 region has 16 residues. CDR3 DNA: TGCGCCAGCAGCCAAGCGGCGCAGGGAGTCAACTATGGCTACACCTTC. Its translation is CASSQAAQGVNYGYTF.

The J gene is TRBJ1-2, the V gene TRBV12-3 or TRBV12-4, with 8 bases lining up with TRBD1. Unmatched junction bases numbered 4, after V lost 4 bases and J lost 6 bases. There are 13 residues in the CDR3. The CDR3 sequence is CASSSDRAHGYTF. The CDR3 DNA sequence: TGTGCCAGCAGTTCGGACAGGGCCCATGGCTACACCTTC.

V usage is TRBV28 and J usage is TRBJ2-7, with 11 positions matching TRBD1. This CDR3 has 14 residues. Germline CDR1 and CDR2: MDHEN and SYDVKM. With V trimmed by 6 bases and J by 3 bases, 4 bases remained unmatched. The CDR3 coding sequence is TGTGCCAGCAGCAGGGACAGGGGGTTCTACGAGCAGTACTTC. Its translation: CASSRDRGFYEQYF.

This clonotype showed up many times. This chain connects TRBV4-2 to TRBJ2-7; the D gene is possibly TRBD1 (5 bases). This CDR3 spans 14 amino acids. V lost 1 base and J lost 3, with 10 bases in between. CDR1 LGHNA and CDR2 YNFKEQ come from the germline V gene. CDR3 coding DNA: TGTGCCAGCAGCCAAGGTACAGGTGACTACGAGCAGTACTTC. As protein: CASSQGTGDYEQYF.

This clonotype occurred many times. V gene TRBV6-1 combines with J gene TRBJ1-1; D gene uncertain. The CDR3 extends over 13 amino acids. Germline CDR1 reads MNHNS; CDR2 reads SASEGT. The V end lost 8 bases, the J end lost 5 bases, and 15 bases lay between the germline ends. The CDR3, as DNA: TGTGCCAGCGCGACGACACTGAGTACTGAAGCTTTCTTT. It yields the protein CASATTLSTEAFF.

The table lists this clonotype with many counts. The rearrangement joins TRBV15 to TRBJ2-7; TRBD1 is a possible D gene (6 bases). Germline assignment: CDR1 LNHNV and CDR2 YYDKDF (reference sequence). The CDR3 contains 15 residues. Trimming removed 0 bases at V and 3 bases at J, with 12 bases between. As DNA, the CDR3 is TGTGCCACCAGCAGAGATCGAGGACAGCACTACGAGCAGTACTTC. Translation: CATSRDRGQHYEQYF.

This clonotype was picked up many times. The V gene is TRBV11-2, the J gene TRBJ2-7; D remains ambiguous. CDR3 length equals 14 residues. Germline V gene data show CDR1 as SGHAT and CDR2 as FQNNGV. Trimming left V 1 base short and J 2 bases short, with 9 bases between. This chain's CDR3 is CASSLARQTYEQYF. In DNA, the CDR3 is TGTGCCAGCAGCTTAGCGCGGCAGACCTACGAGCAGTACTTC.

This clonotype was seen ten or more times. The chain combines TRBV28 with TRBJ2-5, with 7 nucleotides matching TRBD1. The CDR3 covers 13 residues. From germline, CDR1 is MDHEN and CDR2 SYDVKM. V was clipped by 6 bases and J by 3 bases; unmatched bases: 4. CDR3 in DNA: TGTGCCAGCAGACCGGGACAGAAAGAGACCCAGTACTTC. Protein sequence: CASRPGQKETQYF.

This clonotype was picked up a small number of times. The junction shows a germline mismatch at one end, possibly a read error. J is TRBJ1-5 and V is TRBV27; 8 nucleotides match TRBD1. CDR1 MNHEY and CDR2 SMNVEV come from the germline V gene (reference sequence). CDR3 length equals 16 residues. The CDR3 sequence: CASSPLTGVGNQPQHF. CDR3 bases: TGTGCCAGCAGTCCCTTGACAGGGGTCGGCAATCAGCCTCAGCATTTT.

This clonotype has a count of ten or more. The chain employs TRBV10-1 and TRBJ1-1; TRBD1 aligns across 9 bases. Germline CDR1 reads WNHNN; CDR2 reads SYGVQD (reference sequence). There are 14 residues in the CDR3. V dropped 4 bases and J dropped 4; count of bases not matched to a gene: 4. CDR3 sequence reads: CASSGTGGRTEAFF. In DNA, the CDR3 is TGCGCCAGCAGTGGAACAGGGGGCCGCACTGAAGCTTTCTTT.

Comment on this clonotype: With a much larger clone just one base away, this may be a read error. The CDR3: CASSELTGEATNEKLLF. DNA for the CDR3: TGTGCCAGCAGTGAACTCACAGGGGAGGCAACTAATGAAAAACTGTTGTTT. V is TRBV2 and J is TRBJ1-4, with 7 bases aligning to TRBD1. The CDR3 has 17 residues. CDR1 is SNHLY, CDR2 FYNNEI, per germline.

This clonotype was detected ten times or more. The chain has TRBV28 and TRBJ2-5; TRBD1 matches at 8 bases. Germline CDR1 MDHEN, CDR2 SYDVKM. The junction had 10 bases not matched to a gene; V was cut back by 6 bases and J by 4 bases. The CDR3 contains 15 residues. As DNA, the CDR3 is TGTGCCAGCAGCGACAGGGGAAGCGGAGGAGAGACCCAGTACTTC. Translation: CASSDRGSGGETQYF.

This sequence joins TRBV18 and TRBJ2-7; 12 positions agree with TRBD2. The germline V gene has CDR1 KGHSH and CDR2 LQKENI. The CDR3 is 14 residues long. V lost 4 bases to trimming and J lost 5 bases; unmatched junction nucleotides: 3. For the CDR3, the DNA is TGTGCCAGCTCACTAAGGACTAGCGGGGACGAGCAGTACTTC. As protein: CASSLRTSGDEQYF.

J is TRBJ2-5 and V is TRBV5-1, with 7 bases that match TRBD1. Germline CDR1 SGHRS, CDR2 YFSETQ. V was pared by 4 bases and J by 5 bases, with 8 bases of the junction left unmatched. The CDR3 runs to 14 residues. CDR3 bases: TGCGCCAGCAGCCTACAGGGGACCTGGGAGACCCAGTACTTC. Protein product: CASSLQGTWETQYF.

This clonotype was seen many times. This chain joins TRBV19 and TRBJ1-1; possibly TRBD1 for D (5 bases). Trimming cost V 4 bases and J 4 bases, with 13 bases left between them. Germline lookup yields CDR1 LNHDA and CDR2 SQIVND (reference sequence). The CDR3 sequence is 14 residues long. DNA for the CDR3: TGTGCCAGTAGTACACAGGCTTGGGGCACTGAAGCTTTCTTT. Translation: CASSTQAWGTEAFF.

This clonotype was observed at least ten times. The chain combines TRBV20-1 with TRBJ2-7; D perhaps matches TRBD1 (6 bases). The germline V and J ends were trimmed by 0 bases and 0 bases, with 12 bases remaining between them. CDR3 length: 15 residues. CDR1 is DFQATT, CDR2 SNEGSKA, per germline (reference sequence). CDR3 nucleotide sequence: TGCAGTGCTAGAGATGGCACGACAGGCTCCTACGAGCAGTACTTC. This encodes CSARDGTTGSYEQYF.

As regards this clonotype: This may arise from a read error, as a much more abundant clone is one base away. The V and J genes are TRBV19 and TRBJ2-7, with 10 bases matching TRBD1. Trimming cost V 6 bases and J 5 bases; bases outside gene matches: 4. Germline assignment: CDR1 LNHDA and CDR2 SQIVND (reference sequence). This CDR3 region has 13 residues. The CDR3 DNA is TGTGCCAGTAGAGGGACAGGGGTCAACGAGCAGTACTTC. Residues: CASRGTGVNEQYF.

This clonotype was observed at least ten times. This chain connects TRBV19 to TRBJ1-2; no firm D call. Germline V CDR1 and CDR2: LNHDA, SQIVND (reference sequence). The CDR3 loop spans 12 amino acids. The V and J ends lost 8 bases and 4 bases respectively, with 11 bases between them. In DNA, the CDR3 is TGTGCCAGTGCCTCATCTTCCTATGGCTACACCTTC. It codes for CASASSSYGYTF.

This clonotype was seen many times. This sequence joins TRBV29-1 and TRBJ2-7; 7 positions match TRBD1. The trim removed 3 bases at V and 3 bases at J, leaving 2 bases unmatched. Germline CDR1 and CDR2: SQVTM and ANQGSEA. The CDR3 contains 12 residues. CDR3 nucleotide sequence: TGCAGCGTTGAGACAGGGAGCTACGAGCAGTACTTC. This gives the protein CSVETGSYEQYF.

This clonotype was recorded at least ten times. The chain uses TRBV7-3 and TRBJ1-1, with D unclear. Trimming removed 6 bases from V and 4 bases from J, with 15 bases in between. This CDR3 region has 14 residues. Germline CDR1 SGHTA, CDR2 FQGTGA. The CDR3 loop reads CASRVGGESTEAFF. CDR3 DNA: TGTGCCAGCAGGGTAGGTGGGGAGAGCACTGAAGCTTTCTTT.

Ten or more counts support this clonotype. The chain is built from TRBV19 and TRBJ1-1; tentative D call: TRBD1 (5 bases). V was shortened by 10 bases and J by 5 bases, with 20 bases between the two germline ends. Germline CDR1 reads LNHDA; CDR2 reads SQIVND (reference sequence). The CDR3 covers 14 residues. In DNA, the CDR3 is TGTGCCACCAAGCCGTGGGGGTATTCTACTGAAGCTTTCTTT. It specifies CATKPWGYSTEAFF.

This clonotype was counted many times. The chain uses TRBV11-1 and TRBJ2-2, with a possible D match to TRBD1 (6 bases). The CDR3 loop spans 16 amino acids. The V end lost 5 bases, the J end lost 5 bases, and 18 bases lay between the germline ends. CDR1 is SGHAT and CDR2 is FQDESV in the germline V gene (reference sequence). CDR3 sequence (DNA): TGTGCCAGCAGCCCTGTCGGGGACACCCTTACCGGGGAGCTGTTTTTT. Amino acids: CASSPVGDTLTGELFF.

For this clonotype: Since a much larger clone is just one base distant, this may be a read error. The V gene is TRBV7-8, the J gene TRBJ2-7, with D perhaps given as TRBD1 or TRBD2 (5 bases each). Between the trimmed V and J ends, which lost 6 bases and 5 bases, there was a span of 11 bases. CDR3 length: 12 residues. Germline CDR1 SGHVS, CDR2 FQNEAQ. The CDR3 is CASSPGRNEQYV. Written as DNA, the CDR3 is TGTGCCAGCAGTCCGGGACGGAACGAGCAGTACGTC.